This T cell receptor beta chain comes out of a study of neurological immune-mediated disorders. V lost 7 bases to trimming and J lost 7 bases; unmatched junction nucleotides: 10. This CDR3 has 13 amino acids. Germline loops: CDR1 MNHEY, CDR2 SMNVEV (reference sequence). Study-level points and caveats: HTLV-1-associated myelopathy displayed the greatest TCR clonal expansion, and multiple sclerosis exhibited the smallest, lower than that of healthy controls. No CDR3 amino acid sequences recurred among expanded clones across subjects, suggesting private repertoires in all groups.

Each TCR transcript was tagged with a 10-nucleotide random UMI during 5'RACE. Each CDR3 protein is one row after TCRdb ran MiXCR on the 5' RACE reads. This sample has roughly 75,000 distinct CDR3 sequences; about an eighth occur once, and the top ten carry 4.5% to 5.5%. The time point denotes: longitudinal time-point 1 (baseline). The unsorted libraries originated from 2 million PBMCs that had been stored at -80 C. To note about this clonotype: Its antigen remains unknown.

This chain links TRBV27 with TRBJ2-7, with TRBD2 matching 7 bases. This TCR was sampled from a female donor with HTLV-1-associated myelopathy (HAM/TSP). The material sequenced was PBMCs. Here the CDR3 DNA reads TGTGCCAGCACAAACAGGTGGGGAGGGGAGCAGTACTTC. This sequence encodes CASTNRWGGEQYF.